Each of the 27 T cell receptor beta chains below was sequenced from the same sample in a study of T-cell memory formation after mild COVID-19. TCRdb re-analysed the 5' RACE reads in MiXCR, keeping a single row per CDR3 protein. This sample carries some 350,000 distinct CDR3 sequences, 15% to 20% of them seen once, and the ten largest clones take 20% to 25%. Sequencing used PBMCs or a T cell subset sorted from them (not recorded which). The receptors stem from a man aged 18 to 29 who had mild COVID-19 (a few samples of this study predate the infection). Cell type and time point are not known.

The V gene is TRBV24-1, the J gene TRBJ2-1; D uncertain. CDR3 length: 14 residues. Germline V gene sequence: CDR1 KGHDR, CDR2 SFDVKD. The V gene lost 6 bases and the J gene lost 8 bases, with 16 bases spanning the gap. CDR3 bases: TGTGCCACCAGTCCCAGCCACGGTACCGATGAGCAGTTCTTC. The encoded protein is CATSPSHGTDEQFF.

The table lists this clonotype with a few counts. The chain is built from TRBV7-2 and TRBJ1-2; TRBD1 might be the D (6 bases). The CDR3 totals 12 residues. The germline CDR1 and CDR2 sequences are SGHTA and FQGNSA. V lost 9 bases and J lost 4, with 12 bases in between. CDR3 in DNA: TGTGCCAGTAACAGGGATCGCTATGGCTACACCTTC. Protein product: CASNRDRYGYTF.

This chain's CDR3 is CASRTGTFEGTEAFF. The CDR3 nucleotides read TGCGCCAGCAGAACGGGGACCTTTGAGGGCACTGAAGCTTTCTTT. The J gene is TRBJ1-1, the V gene TRBV5-1, with D perhaps TRBD1 (5 bases). Trimming removed 5 bases from V and 4 bases from J, with 18 bases in between. CDR1 SGHRS and CDR2 YFSETQ come from the germline V gene. The CDR3 consists of 15 residues.

The CDR3 sequence is CASSSEGTGELFF. CDR3 DNA sequence: TGTGCCAGCAGCTCTGAGGGGACCGGGGAGCTGTTTTTT. The gene calls are TRBV7-3 and TRBJ2-2; tentatively, D is TRBD1 or TRBD2 (5 bases each). The CDR3 runs 13 residues. Trimming took 4 bases from V and 5 from J, leaving 8 bases between them. Looked up from germline, CDR1 is SGHTA and CDR2 is FQGTGA.

This clonotype has more than one count but fewer than ten. The chain joins TRBV27 to TRBJ1-6; the match to TRBD1 covers 7 bases. J was trimmed by 12 bases and V by 5 bases; bases with no gene match: 7. The CDR3 sequence is 13 residues long. Per germline, CDR1 MNHEY and CDR2 SMNVEV (reference sequence). The CDR3 loop reads CASSNPQGEPLHF. For the CDR3, the DNA is TGTGCCAGCAGTAACCCCCAGGGGGAACCCCTCCACTTT.

V and J are TRBV11-2 and TRBJ2-7; 9 bases match TRBD1. V lost 5 bases and J lost 4; bases outside the gene matches: 6. CDR1 and CDR2 (germline): SGHAT, FQNNGV. The CDR3 consists of 14 residues. The CDR3 bases are TGTGCCAGCAGCAACAGACAGGGGGTATACGAGCAGTACTTC. Translating gives CASSNRQGVYEQYF.

This clonotype was detected only a few times. The CDR3 bases are TGTGCCAGCAGCCGGGAATTCGCAGATACGCAGTATTTT. The encoded protein is CASSREFADTQYF. The chain combines TRBV9 with TRBJ2-3; tentatively, D is TRBD2 (5 bases). The CDR3 is made up of 13 amino acids. Looked up from germline, CDR1 is SGDLS and CDR2 is YYNGEE. V lost 4 bases and J 4 bases, leaving 10 bases between the germline ends.

The V gene is TRBV5-1, the J gene TRBJ1-6; no clear D gene. The CDR3 has 16 residues. CDR1 and CDR2 (germline): SGHRS, YFSETQ. Deletions cut 4 bases from V and 13 bases from J, with 24 bases between. The chain's CDR3 is CASSPRGEKLIHPLHF. The DNA for the CDR3 is TGCGCCAGCAGCCCCCGGGGAGAGAAGTTAATTCACCCCCTCCACTTT.

This clonotype was seen only a few times. V usage is TRBV2 and J usage is TRBJ2-5, with D possibly TRBD1 on 6 matching bases. This CDR3 region has 13 residues. The V end was cut by 6 bases, the J end by 3 bases, with 11 bases between. Germline CDR1 reads SNHLY; CDR2 reads FYNNEI. The CDR3 reads CASRLGGEETQYF. Written as DNA, the CDR3 is TGTGCCAGCAGATTAGGGGGAGAAGAGACCCAGTACTTC. Full variable domain (rest looked up from reference TRBV2 and TRBJ2-5): EPEVTQTPSHQVTQMGQEVILRCVPISNHLYFYWYRQILGQKVEFLVSFYNNEISEKSEIFDDQFSVERPDGSNFTLKIRSTKLEDSAMYFCASRLGGEETQYFGPGTRLLVL.

The CDR3 DNA reads TGTGCCAGCAGATTCCAAGAGTACACTGAAGCTTTCTTT. Its translation: CASRFQEYTEAFF. The genes are TRBV6-5 and TRBJ1-1; no definite D call. The germline V and J ends were trimmed by 6 bases and 3 bases, with 11 bases remaining between them. Germline V CDR1 and CDR2: MNHEY, SVGAGI. This CDR3 has 13 amino acids.

This clonotype has a single count. V is TRBV5-1 and J is TRBJ2-5; TRBD2 might be the D (5 bases). V was pared by 1 base and J by 2 bases, with 12 bases between. The CDR3 extends over 15 amino acids. The V gene's germline CDR1 is SGHRS and CDR2 YFSETQ. CDR3 amino acids: CASSLSSLGQETQYF. In nucleotides, the CDR3 is TGCGCCAGCAGCTTGTCTAGCCTGGGACAAGAGACCCAGTACTTC. The whole variable domain, remainder taken from reference TRBV5-1 and TRBJ2-5, is KAGVTQTPRYLIKTRGQQVTLSCSPISGHRSVSWYQQTPGQGLQFLFEYFSETQRNKGNFPGRFSGRQFSNSRSEMNVSTLELGDSALYLCASSLSSLGQETQYFGPGTRLLVL.

This rearrangement joins TRBV7-2 to TRBJ2-7, with D perhaps given as TRBD1 or TRBD2 (5 bases each). This CDR3 is 13 amino acids long. Looked up from germline, CDR1 is SGHTA and CDR2 is FQGNSA. The V and J ends lost 1 base and 3 bases respectively, with 7 bases between them. The CDR3 DNA is TGTGCCAGCAGCTTAGGGGACGTCTACGAGCAGTACTTC. Protein: CASSLGDVYEQYF.

This clonotype was seen more than once but under ten times. In DNA, the CDR3 is TGTGCCAGTAAGTCGGCAGCTGAGCAGTTCTTC. Encoded protein: CASKSAAEQFF. V and J are TRBV19 and TRBJ2-1; D gene ambiguous. The V end lost 7 bases, the J end lost 9 bases, and 10 bases lay between the germline ends. This CDR3 contains 11 residues. Germline V gene data show CDR1 as LNHDA and CDR2 as SQIVND (reference sequence).

The chain joins TRBV5-1 to TRBJ1-2, with unresolved D. The length of the CDR3 is 14 residues. Germline V CDR1 and CDR2: SGHRS, YFSETQ. With 4 bases removed from V and 2 bases from J, the gap between germline ends came to 12 bases. The CDR3 reads CASSAGQINYGYTF. CDR3 coding DNA: TGCGCCAGCAGCGCGGGTCAGATAAACTATGGCTACACCTTC.

This chain links TRBV15 with TRBJ1-1, with D possibly TRBD1 on 6 matching bases. The V gene's germline CDR1 is LNHNV and CDR2 YYDKDF (reference sequence). The CDR3 has 12 amino acids. The V end was cut by 2 bases, the J end by 11 bases, with 12 bases between. The CDR3 DNA sequence: TGTGCCACCAGCAGAAGACAGGTCCGTGCTTTCTTT. It translates to CATSRRQVRAFF.

This clonotype was recorded a few times. The chain uses TRBV7-9 and TRBJ2-3; D possibly corresponds to TRBD2 (5 bases). Trimming pared 6 bases from V and 4 bases from J, leaving 20 bases between. Germline V gene sequence: CDR1 SEHNR, CDR2 FQNEAQ (reference sequence). CDR3 length: 16 amino acids. In nucleotides, the CDR3 is TGTGCCAGCAGTTCTTCCGCGACGGGGTTCGCAGATACGCAGTATTTT. It translates to CASSSSATGFADTQYF.

The chain links TRBV9 to TRBJ2-3; D is unclear. This CDR3 has 15 amino acids. The V end was cut by 2 bases, the J end by 8 bases, with 18 bases between. Looked up from germline, CDR1 is SGDLS and CDR2 is YYNGEE. The CDR3 DNA reads TGTGCCAGCAGCGTGGCTGACCCCGGCGTGGGTACGCAGTATTTT. It is translated as CASSVADPGVGTQYF.

The chain couples TRBV6-2 or TRBV6-3 to TRBJ2-7; TRBD1 or TRBD2 may be the D gene (5 bases each). Trimming pared 5 bases from V and 1 base from J, leaving 15 bases between. CDR1 is MNHEY and CDR2 is SVGEGT in the germline V gene. The CDR3 runs to 15 residues. In DNA form, the CDR3 reads TGTGCCAGCAGTCGGGACCGAATCCTTTCCTACGAGCAGTACTTC. Its translation is CASSRDRILSYEQYF.

This clonotype was observed a few times. This chain links TRBV25-1 with TRBJ2-5; D remains unclear. Trimming removed 8 bases from V and 1 base from J, with 14 bases in between. CDR3 length equals 14 residues. CDR1 is MGHDK, CDR2 SYGVNS, per germline. The CDR3 protein is CASSWGRGQETQYF. For the CDR3, the DNA is TGTGCCAGCTCCTGGGGTAGAGGCCAAGAGACCCAGTACTTC.

The chain links TRBV4-3 to TRBJ1-4, with 7 bases fitting TRBD1. Per the germline V gene, CDR1 is LGHNA and CDR2 is YSLEER. J was trimmed by 0 bases and V by 4 bases; bases with no gene match: 5. The CDR3 has 16 residues. The CDR3 here is CASSLWQGATNEKLFF. The CDR3 DNA follows: TGCGCCAGCAGCCTATGGCAGGGGGCAACTAATGAAAAACTGTTTTTT.

This chain uses TRBV18 with TRBJ2-3; tentative D call: TRBD2 (7 bases). With 4 bases removed from V and 2 bases from J, the gap between germline ends came to 13 bases. Germline CDR1 KGHSH, CDR2 LQKENI. The CDR3 is made up of 15 amino acids. The CDR3 here is CASSLWGGPTDTQYF. The CDR3 coding sequence is TGTGCCAGCTCACTTTGGGGGGGCCCCACAGATACGCAGTATTTT.

J is TRBJ2-3 and V is TRBV9, with 11 positions matching TRBD2. V shed 1 base, J shed 5 bases, and the junction held 9 bases outside the gene matches. The CDR3 has 17 residues. Germline V lookup: CDR1 SGDLS, CDR2 YYNGEE. The chain's CDR3 is CASSVSSGGTYIDTQYF. CDR3 DNA sequence: TGTGCCAGCAGCGTATCTAGCGGGGGGACCTACATAGATACGCAGTATTTT.

This clonotype was detected only a few times. This chain connects TRBV24-1 to TRBJ2-3; D not certain. Germline values: CDR1 KGHDR, CDR2 SFDVKD. The length of the CDR3 is 14 residues. Trimming took off 6 bases at V and 1 base at J, with 10 bases between the two ends. CDR3 amino acids: CATSIDVGTDTQYF. The CDR3 region has the DNA TGTGCCACCAGTATCGACGTCGGCACAGATACGCAGTATTTT.

This clonotype came up a few times. The chain joins TRBV12-3 or TRBV12-4 to TRBJ2-1; D is unclear. Trimming pared 2 bases from V and 15 bases from J, leaving 14 bases between. This CDR3 has 12 amino acids. CDR3 DNA: TGTGCCAGCAGTTTAAGTCTGGGAAGGCCGTTCTTC. Translated: CASSLSLGRPFF.

This rearrangement joins TRBV6-5 to TRBJ2-2; no definite D call. This CDR3 is 14 amino acids long. The V gene lost 1 base and the J gene lost 5 bases, with 8 bases spanning the gap. Germline loops: CDR1 MNHEY, CDR2 SVGAGI. DNA of the CDR3: TGTGCCAGCAGTTACTTTTCCGGGACCGGGGAGCTGTTTTTT. Translation: CASSYFSGTGELFF.

The V gene is TRBV4-3, the J gene TRBJ2-3; D perhaps matches TRBD2 (6 bases). Trimming cost V 1 base and J 9 bases, with 17 bases left between them. The length of the CDR3 is 15 residues. Germline CDR1 reads LGHNA; CDR2 reads YSLEER. The CDR3 region is CASSQGGAGASTQYF. CDR3 coding DNA: TGCGCCAGCAGCCAAGGCGGGGCGGGCGCTAGCACGCAGTATTTT.

The chain has TRBV7-2 and TRBJ2-3, with D uncertain. The germline V and J ends were trimmed by 6 bases and 4 bases, with 8 bases remaining between them. Germline V gene sequence: CDR1 SGHTA, CDR2 FQGNSA. This CDR3 is built from 12 residues. Here the CDR3 reads CASSRLADTQYF. The CDR3 coding sequence is TGTGCCAGCAGTCGACTGGCAGATACGCAGTATTTT.